The present entry profiles one TCR beta chain with its context. The data are from a study of shared clonotypes between healthy human individuals. Only CD45RO-negative cells positively selected for CCR7 counted as naive CD8 cells, so terminally differentiated effector memory CD45RA+ cells were excluded. Nashville, Tennessee was home to all donors, each a Caucasian adult. The CDR3 runs 13 residues. The V gene's germline CDR1 is SSHAT and CDR2 FNYEAQ (reference sequence). V gave up 5 bases and J gave up 0 bases, with 7 bases separating them. Data came from immunoSEQ multiplex PCR; TCRdb stores just in-frame clones and leaves some out. The table lists under 1 million clones, around 96% of them singletons.

This TCR was recovered from a man younger than 40 in good health. The chain combines TRBV7-7 with TRBJ2-5, with a tentative D call TRBD1 (5 bases). Material: naive CD8+ T cells sorted from blood. As DNA, the CDR3 is TGTGCCAGCAGCCCGACAGACCAAGAGACCCAGTACTTC. Translated, it gives CASSPTDQETQYF. Together with reference TRBV7-7 and TRBJ2-5, the CDR3 gives the full variable domain: GAGVSQSPRYKVTKRGQDVTLRCDPISSHATLYWYQQALGQGPEFLTYFNYEAQPDKSGLPSDRFSAERPEGSISTLTIQRTEQRDSAMYRCASSPTDQETQYFGPGTRLLVL.